The sequence of this TCR beta chain was determined in a study of response to subunit inactivated influenza vaccine. A remark on this clonotype: Its target is unknown.

Findings of the study overall: Authors suggested that a seasonal influenza vaccination recruits few new T cells each time.

TCRdb redid the calling of the RT-PCR reads with MiXCR, one entry per CDR3 protein. The top ten clones hold around 1.8% of a sample with about half a million distinct CDR3 sequences, around 25% of them seen once. This specimen was CD4+ T cells sorted from PBMCs, taken about 5 days after vaccination. This clonotype was sampled from a middle-aged man who received an inactivated influenza vaccine.

CDR3 nucleotide sequence: TGCAGTGCTAGAGATGGACTATTAAACACCGGGGAGCTGTTTTTT. This encodes CSARDGLLNTGELFF. The chain recombines TRBV20-1 with TRBJ2-2; TRBD2 might be the D (6 bases). This CDR3 comprises 15 residues. Per germline, CDR1 DFQATT and CDR2 SNEGSKA (reference sequence). V was shortened by 0 bases and J by 2 bases, with 10 bases between the two germline ends.